This entry describes one TCR beta chain. The antigen is unknown. The data were taken from a study of CXCR3-negative and CXCR3-positive naive CD8 T cells. Findings of the study overall: High diversity, comparable across both naive subsets, contrasted with much lower diversity in memory CD8+ cells. For the naive subsets, surface CD5 was similar, and TCR strength was inferred from TRB CDR3 properties. More hydrophobic TRB CDR3s were found in CXCR3-positive naive cells than in CXCR3-negative naive cells. TRBV-TRBJ usage was similar across naive CXCR3 subsets but distinct in memory cells.

CD45RO-CCR7+CD27+CD95- was the phenotype of naive CD8+ T cells. Germline CDR1 reads ENHRY; CDR2 reads SYGVKD. The CDR3 consists of 15 residues. UMI-labeled 5' RACE TRB cDNA libraries were prepared from the cells. TCRdb re-called the 5' RACE reads; one entry per CDR3 protein, DNA not given. The sample spans 150,000 to 170,000 distinct CDR3 sequences; the ten largest clones claim 0.49%. The TCR was taken from a human donor in good health. Some clones in this sample may be carry-over from other donors' samples. The chain combines TRBV10-3 with TRBJ1-4; TCRdb outputs TRBD1, but without DNA this stays unchecked. Input material: naive CXCR3+ CD8+ T cells from blood. Indicated subset: CD45RO-CCR7+CD27+CD95- naive CD8+ T cells expressing CXCR3 (TNR3+). The CDR3 sequence: CAIAEEDRSQEKLFF.